The T cell receptor beta chain under discussion was sequenced for a study of cytomegalovirus exposure and HLA in healthy donors (dated 2017 in TCRdb). About the study as a whole: According to a later analysis, the roughly 130 validation repertoires were produced on the same platform as the approximately 620 repertoires of the first cohort. The study aimed to test whether cataloging public T cell receptors could reveal signatures of past pathogen exposure. Besides the first cohort of under 700 subjects, a separate validation cohort made up of roughly 120 different subjects was used. To predict cytomegalovirus infection status, the study combined high-throughput TCR immunosequencing, statistical association of individual TCRs with disease status, and machine learning. The paper's findings and limits, for the study overall: In a later analysis, TCRs clustered in the first cohort were found to also tend to co-occur in the 120 or so validation repertoires, with approximately 93% of cluster scores above 0. In vitro tests confirmed that a few of the cytomegalovirus-associated TCR beta chains recognize cytomegalovirus antigens. Across donors, most TCR sequences were observed very rarely, whereas some public TCRs were present in many individuals. It was suggested by the authors that the approach could potentially be generalized to other disease states and immunological phenotypes. The classifier was reported to diagnose cytomegalovirus status with high specificity and sensitivity in both the original cohort and the validation cohort. The validation cohort had no HLA typing available for a later analysis, so co-occurrence within that cohort was assessed over all 120 or so repertoires. The study gave a list of about 170 TCR beta chains associated with cytomegalovirus.

A remark on this clone: The clone's antigen remains unknown. No base qualities exist here, and no much larger clone lies one base off it.

The donors were included in the validation cohort of 90 to 150 subjects, a group kept apart from the roughly 670-subject first cohort. The method was the immunoSEQ multiplex PCR assay. Under the source paper's analysis protocol: A statistical classification framework was developed to diagnose cytomegalovirus status using the catalog of TCR beta chain sequences. TCRdb took this table from immuneACCESS and kept in-frame rearrangements with V and J called. Such tables lack part of the clones; where checked against another copy, unresolved V genes explain under half of the gap, and the rest is unexplained. D and trimming come from the DNA, and the V and J calls and clone size come from that table. The sample has over 200,000 clones on record, around 80% of them singletons. The ten largest account for 11% to 15% of the sample. Material: PBMCs. This receptor was obtained from a woman aged 30 to 39 in good health and CMV-seropositive.

CDR3 sequence: CAWSGTGGSNTEAFF. The nucleotide sequence is given as TGTGCCTGGAGCGGGACAGGGGGATCGAACACTGAAGCTTTCTTT. This receptor chain uses TRBV30 and TRBJ1-1; 11 central bases correspond to TRBD1. V is cut back by 3 bases and J by 1 base, with 4 bases in the junction unmatched. The CDR3 runs 15 residues from the cysteine to the phenylalanine. CDR3 DNA only is kept here, 45 bases in frame from base 1. The germline V gene (reference sequence) yields GTSNPN for CDR1 and SVGIG for CDR2.